A single sample gave rise to the 10 T cell receptor beta chains below, sequenced in a study of T-cell reconstitution after alpha-beta-depleted transplantation in children. Unique molecular identifiers tagged the TCRbeta library. Using its own MiXCR run on the PCR reads, TCRdb lists one record per CDR3 protein. The repertoire holds some 190,000 distinct CDR3 sequences, more than 9.5% seen once, with around 14% in the top ten. The sequencing used PBMCs, collected before TCRalphabeta/CD19-depleted stem cell transplant. These receptors came from a boy younger than 10 with acute myeloid leukemia, due to receive a stem cell transplant.

This clonotype was seen ten or more times. This rearrangement joins TRBV11-2 to TRBJ1-1; D not resolved. Trimming left V 1 base short and J 11 bases short, with 23 bases between. The CDR3 is made up of 16 amino acids. The germline V gene has CDR1 SGHAT and CDR2 FQNNGV. The CDR3 DNA reads TGTGCCAGCAGCTTAGGCGGTATATTGGGTTACGGCGCCGCTTTCTTT. It encodes CASSLGGILGYGAAFF.

Ten or more counts support this clonotype. As DNA, the CDR3 is TGTGCCAGCGAACAAGCGGGGGGATACAATGAGCAGTTCTTC. This sequence encodes CASEQAGGYNEQFF. J is TRBJ2-1 and V is TRBV7-2, with 9 bases matching TRBD2. Germline-derived CDR1 and CDR2 are SGHTA and FQGNSA. The CDR3 covers 14 residues. Trimming cost V 8 bases and J 4 bases; bases outside gene matches: 6.

This clonotype occurred many times. The genes are TRBV7-9 and TRBJ2-5; 7 nucleotides line up with TRBD1. Germline CDR1 is SEHNR and CDR2 is FQNEAQ (reference sequence). This CDR3 region has 16 residues. Trimming removed 4 bases from V and 7 bases from J; junction bases left unmatched: 15. CDR3 sequence (DNA): TGTGCCAGCAGCTCCGGCAGGGGGACAACCAAGCTGACCCAGTACTTC. Protein: CASSSGRGTTKLTQYF.

This clonotype was seen repeatedly, ten times or more. The CDR3, as DNA: TGCGCCAGCAGTGGGCGGGAGGCTAGCTCCTACAATGAGCAGTTCTTC. Translating gives CASSGREASSYNEQFF. The chain carries TRBV10-2 and TRBJ2-1; 8 nucleotides align to TRBD2. The CDR3 extends over 16 amino acids. Germline CDR1 and CDR2: WSHSY and SAAADI. V was clipped by 4 bases and J by 0 bases; unmatched bases: 5.

This clonotype was recorded at least ten times. This sequence joins TRBV12-3 or TRBV12-4 and TRBJ2-3; D gene unclear. V dropped 7 bases and J dropped 2 bases, with 13 bases sitting between them. This CDR3 contains 14 residues. CDR3 bases: TGTGCCAGCACCCTGGACGGATACACAGATACGCAGTATTTT. It is translated as CASTLDGYTDTQYF.

This clonotype has ten or more counts. This chain joins TRBV20-1 and TRBJ2-4; D might be TRBD1 or TRBD2, each matching 5 bases. Germline CDR1 and CDR2: DFQATT and SNEGSKA (reference sequence). Trimming left V 3 bases short and J 1 base short, with 13 bases between. The CDR3 sequence is 15 residues long. The CDR3 is CSASRGDFAKNIQYF. The CDR3 nucleotides read TGCAGTGCTAGTCGAGGGGATTTTGCCAAAAACATTCAGTACTTC.

This clonotype occurred many times. The chain has TRBV5-1 and TRBJ2-1; D may be TRBD2 (6 bases). Trimming pared 0 bases from V and 3 bases from J, leaving 13 bases between. CDR3 size: 16 residues. The V gene's germline CDR1 is SGHRS and CDR2 YFSETQ. The CDR3 protein is CASSLELGLFYNEQFF. The CDR3 nucleotides read TGCGCCAGCAGCTTGGAACTAGGACTATTCTACAATGAGCAGTTCTTC.

In its sample, this clonotype was seen many times. The chain employs TRBV28 and TRBJ2-7; 8 bases match TRBD2. The CDR3 loop spans 16 amino acids. The germline V gene has CDR1 MDHEN and CDR2 SYDVKM. V shed 6 bases and J 3 bases; nucleotides not matched to a gene: 13. CDR3 in DNA: TGTGCCAGCAGCTCTGTCTTAACTAGCGGCCTCTACGAGCAGTACTTC. This codes for CASSSVLTSGLYEQYF. Variable domain in full (rest from reference TRBV28 and TRBJ2-7): DVKVTQSSRYLVKRTGEKVFLECVQDMDHENMFWYRQDPGLGLRLIYFSYDVKMKEKGDIPEGYSVSREKKERFSLILESASTNQTSMYLCASSSVLTSGLYEQYFGPGTRLTVT.

The V and J genes are TRBV28 and TRBJ2-5, with TRBD2 as a possible D gene (6 bases). The V end lost 8 bases, the J end lost 4 bases, and 20 bases lay between the germline ends. CDR3 size: 15 residues. Looked up from germline, CDR1 is MDHEN and CDR2 is SYDVKM. DNA of the CDR3: TGTGCCAGCGCCACGGTCGTGAGGGGAGGAGAGACCCAGTACTTC. Amino acid sequence: CASATVVRGGETQYF.

Comments on this clonotype: This sequence may be a read error, since a much larger clone differs from it by one base. CDR3 protein: CCARAWGRTTTNEKLFF. The CDR3 DNA reads as TGCTGTGCTAGAGCGTGGGGACGCACTACAACTAATGAAAAACTGTTTTTT. The genes are TRBV20-1 and TRBJ1-4; tentatively, D is TRBD1 (5 bases). The germline CDR1 and CDR2 sequences are DFQATT and SNEGSKA (reference sequence). The CDR3 spans 17 residues.